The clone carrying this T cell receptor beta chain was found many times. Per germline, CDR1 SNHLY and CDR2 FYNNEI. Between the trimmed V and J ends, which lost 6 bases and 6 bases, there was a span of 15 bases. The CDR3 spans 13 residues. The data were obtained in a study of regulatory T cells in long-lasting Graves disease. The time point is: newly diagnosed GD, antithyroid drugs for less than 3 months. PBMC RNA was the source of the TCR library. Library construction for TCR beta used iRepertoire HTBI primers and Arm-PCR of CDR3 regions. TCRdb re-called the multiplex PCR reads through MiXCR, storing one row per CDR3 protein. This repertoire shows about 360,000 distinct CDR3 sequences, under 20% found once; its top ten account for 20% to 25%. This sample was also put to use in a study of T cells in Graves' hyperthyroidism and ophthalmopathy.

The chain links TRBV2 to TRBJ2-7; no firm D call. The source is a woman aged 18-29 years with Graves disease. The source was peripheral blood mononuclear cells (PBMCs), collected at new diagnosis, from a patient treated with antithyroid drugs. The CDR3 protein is CASSSEVRSEQYF. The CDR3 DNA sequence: TGTGCCAGCAGCAGTGAAGTTCGTAGCGAGCAGTACTTC.